Presented here are 24 T cell receptor beta chains from one specimen sequenced in a study of CD8 T cells in Susac syndrome. Random-hexamer reverse transcription was applied to roughly 0.5 to 1 ug RNA. TCRdb itself ran the immunoSEQ multiplex PCR reads through MiXCR, one entry per CDR3 protein. The table lists fewer than 200,000 distinct CDR3 sequences, roughly 92% of them singletons, with around 0.096% in the top ten. Sequencing was carried out using CD4+ T cells from PBMCs. The receptors were gathered from a human donor in good health.

The chain's CDR3 is CAWSHGANGYTF. CDR3 in DNA: TGTGCCTGGAGCCACGGGGCCAATGGCTACACCTTC. The chain joins TRBV30 to TRBJ1-2; tentatively, D is TRBD1 (5 bases). The CDR3 spans 12 residues. Germline V gene lookup returns CDR1 GTSNPN and CDR2 SVGIG (reference sequence). V shed 3 bases and J shed 6 bases, with 11 bases lying between them.

The chain recombines TRBV6-5 with TRBJ2-1; tentative D call: TRBD1 (7 bases). CDR3 length equals 12 residues. The germline CDR1 and CDR2 sequences are MNHEY and SVGAGI. V was clipped by 6 bases and J by 5 bases, with 8 bases between them. CDR3 in amino acids: CASSRGDNEQFF. DNA of the CDR3: TGTGCCAGCAGCAGGGGGGACAATGAGCAGTTCTTC.

V gene TRBV5-1 combines with J gene TRBJ2-1; 10 bases are shared with TRBD1. The V gene end was trimmed by 4 bases and the J gene end by 7 bases; junction bases not matched to a gene: 8. Germline values: CDR1 SGHRS, CDR2 YFSETQ. This CDR3 has 15 amino acids. Here the CDR3 reads CASSQRTGGRNEQFF. CDR3 DNA sequence: TGCGCCAGCAGCCAGAGGACAGGGGGACGAAATGAGCAGTTCTTC.

The chain links TRBV6-2 or TRBV6-3 to TRBJ1-1; 9 nucleotides line up with TRBD1. Unmatched junction bases numbered 11, after V lost 2 bases and J lost 1 base. The CDR3 spans 18 residues. Germline lookup yields CDR1 MNHEY and CDR2 SVGEGT. In DNA, the CDR3 is TGTGCCAGCAGTTACACCTCGGACAGGGGCGCACCGAACACTGAAGCTTTCTTT. It encodes CASSYTSDRGAPNTEAFF.

This clonotype has only one observation. The V and J genes are TRBV7-9 and TRBJ2-6; 7 bases are a match to TRBD1. The CDR3 loop spans 16 amino acids. Germline-derived CDR1 and CDR2 are SEHNR and FQNEAQ (reference sequence). Losses at the gene ends were 6 bases for V and 4 bases for J; bases not matched to a gene: 9. The CDR3 region is CASSTRQGSGANVLTF. In DNA, the CDR3 is TGTGCCAGCAGTACGCGACAGGGATCAGGGGCCAACGTCCTGACTTTC.

The chain has TRBV14 and TRBJ2-5; D not resolved. This CDR3 comprises 15 residues. The ends were cut back, 2 bases at V and 3 bases at J, with 13 bases in the middle. In germline, CDR1 is SGHDN, CDR2 FVKESK. This chain's CDR3 is CASSQFGVREETQYF. The CDR3 DNA reads TGTGCCAGCAGCCAATTCGGTGTTAGGGAAGAGACCCAGTACTTC.

About this clonotype itself: A read error may account for a junction end that differs from germline. The V call is TRBV12-3 or TRBV12-4, the J call TRBJ2-3, with a tentative D call TRBD1 (6 bases). The CDR3 has 11 amino acids. CDR3 residues: CASSDRDILHF. CDR3 DNA sequence: TGTGCCAGCAGTGACCGGGACATTCTCCATTTT.

The V and J genes are TRBV5-1 and TRBJ1-3; D remains unclear. Trimming stripped 0 bases from V and 2 bases from J, with 12 bases between. Germline V lookup: CDR1 SGHRS, CDR2 YFSETQ. CDR3 length equals 16 residues. The CDR3 region is CASSLERGNAGNTIYF. In DNA, the CDR3 is TGCGCCAGCAGCTTGGAGCGGGGAAACGCTGGAAACACCATATATTTT.

The V and J genes are TRBV20-1 and TRBJ2-5; D gene unclear. CDR3 size: 10 residues. CDR1 and CDR2 from the germline V gene are DFQATT and SNEGSKA (reference sequence). V lost 3 bases, J lost 6 bases, and 5 bases lay in between. In DNA, the CDR3 is TGCAGTGCTAGTAGGCAGACCCAGTACTTC. This gives the protein CSASRQTQYF.

This rearrangement joins TRBV2 to TRBJ2-7; no firm D call. This CDR3 has 13 residues. Germline V gene data show CDR1 as SNHLY and CDR2 as FYNNEI. The V and J ends lost 4 bases and 0 bases respectively, with 7 bases between them. DNA for the CDR3: TGTGCCAGCAGTGTGTATACCTCCTACGAGCAGTACTTC. It specifies CASSVYTSYEQYF.

The V gene is TRBV7-8, the J gene TRBJ2-4; D call uncertain. This CDR3 contains 12 residues. Trimming pared 1 base from V and 12 bases from J, leaving 10 bases between. Germline V gene sequence: CDR1 SGHVS, CDR2 FQNEAQ. CDR3 sequence reads: CASSLGGPSQYF. The CDR3 region has the DNA TGTGCCAGCAGCTTAGGCGGTCCCAGTCAGTACTTC.

The chain recombines TRBV7-9 with TRBJ1-2; D perhaps matches TRBD1 (6 bases). CDR3 length: 14 amino acids. The germline V gene has CDR1 SEHNR and CDR2 FQNEAQ (reference sequence). V dropped 4 bases and J dropped 0 bases, with 9 bases sitting between them. CDR3 DNA: TGTGCCAGCAGCTCTGAGGGGGCTAACTATGGCTACACCTTC. Translation gives CASSSEGANYGYTF.

V gene TRBV6-6 combines with J gene TRBJ2-3, with 10 bases matching TRBD2. Germline-derived CDR1 and CDR2 are MNHNY and SVGAGI (reference sequence). The CDR3 runs 16 residues. Germline trimming cut 7 bases from V and 0 bases from J; bases unmatched to any gene: 7. The CDR3 region is CASIKGLAHSTDTQYF. The CDR3 DNA reads TGTGCCAGCATCAAGGGACTAGCGCACAGCACAGATACGCAGTATTTT.

The chain is built from TRBV12-3 or TRBV12-4 and TRBJ2-5; the match to TRBD2 covers 8 bases. The J segment lost 10 bases and the V segment lost 6 bases, leaving 7 bases of the junction unmatched. This CDR3 is 12 amino acids long. CDR3 amino acids: CASSLPRGGQYF. CDR3 nucleotide sequence: TGTGCCAGCAGCCTCCCCCGGGGGGGCCAGTACTTC.

CDR3 loop: CASSQGRDPYNEQFF. The CDR3 DNA sequence: TGTGCCAGCAGCCAAGGCAGGGACCCCTACAATGAGCAGTTCTTC. The genes are TRBV3-1 and TRBJ2-1; D may match TRBD1 or TRBD2 (5 bases each). Deletions cut 1 base from V and 2 bases from J, with 9 bases between. The V gene's germline CDR1 is LGHDT and CDR2 YNNKEL (reference sequence). There are 15 residues in the CDR3.

J is TRBJ2-1 and V is TRBV3-1, with D unresolved. Trimming left V 0 bases short and J 0 bases short, with 6 bases between. The CDR3 is made up of 15 amino acids. Germline V lookup: CDR1 LGHDT, CDR2 YNNKEL (reference sequence). The DNA of the CDR3 is TGTGCCAGCAGCCAAGAAATGAACTCCTACAATGAGCAGTTCTTC. Translated, it gives CASSQEMNSYNEQFF.

The chain recombines TRBV27 with TRBJ2-2, with a possible D match to TRBD2 (5 bases). Trimming pared 0 bases from V and 0 bases from J, leaving 11 bases between. The germline V gene encodes CDR1 MNHEY and CDR2 SMNVEV (reference sequence). This CDR3 comprises 17 residues. This chain's CDR3 is CASSLSRERANTGELFF. The CDR3 DNA reads TGTGCCAGCAGTTTATCGAGGGAGAGGGCGAACACCGGGGAGCTGTTTTTT.

The chain is built from TRBV28 and TRBJ1-6; possibly TRBD1 for D (5 bases). CDR1 and CDR2 (germline): MDHEN, SYDVKM. Between the trimmed V and J ends, which lost 4 bases and 4 bases, there was a span of 11 bases. CDR3 length: 15 residues. The CDR3 nucleotides read TGTGCCAGCAGTTCTGGGACCCCTTATAATTCACCCCTCCACTTT. It translates to CASSSGTPYNSPLHF.

This chain uses TRBV29-1 with TRBJ2-1, with 8 positions matching TRBD2. Germline trimming cut 4 bases from V and 6 bases from J; bases unmatched to any gene: 8. CDR3 length: 14 residues. Germline V gene sequence: CDR1 SQVTM, CDR2 ANQGSEA. This chain's CDR3 is CSVAPGGQGNEQFF. CDR3 nucleotides: TGCAGCGTTGCCCCGGGGGGGCAGGGCAATGAGCAGTTCTTC.

This sequence joins TRBV5-6 and TRBJ2-2; weak D call: TRBD1 (6 bases). This CDR3 is built from 15 residues. V was shortened by 3 bases and J by 5 bases, with 14 bases between the two germline ends. The germline V gene has CDR1 SGHDT and CDR2 YYEEEE. This CDR3 is CASSSTGQGTGELFF. CDR3 nucleotides: TGTGCCAGCAGCTCTACAGGGCAGGGAACCGGGGAGCTGTTTTTT. Supplemented by reference TRBV5-6 and TRBJ2-2, the full variable domain reads DAGVTQSPTHLIKTRGQQVTLRCSPKSGHDTVSWYQQALGQGPQFIFQYYEEEERQRGNFPDRFSGHQFPNYSSELNVNALLLGDSALYLCASSSTGQGTGELFFGEGSRLTVL.

This clonotype was counted once. The rearrangement joins TRBV7-9 to TRBJ1-2; 9 positions agree with TRBD1. The length of the CDR3 is 17 residues. Germline values: CDR1 SEHNR, CDR2 FQNEAQ (reference sequence). Losses at the gene ends were 2 bases for V and 4 bases for J; bases not matched to a gene: 11. The CDR3 sequence: CASSLMGGGTGSYGYTF. The CDR3 DNA follows: TGTGCCAGCAGCTTAATGGGGGGCGGGACAGGGTCCTATGGCTACACCTTC.

The chain employs TRBV10-3 and TRBJ1-1; D remains ambiguous. This CDR3 has 15 residues. The V end was cut by 6 bases, the J end by 3 bases, with 17 bases between. The germline gives CDR1 ENHRY, CDR2 SYGVKD. CDR3 loop: CAISRDPPPDTEAFF. The CDR3 DNA sequence: TGTGCCATCAGCCGGGATCCACCACCGGACACTGAAGCTTTCTTT.

V and J are TRBV7-9 and TRBJ2-5; no clear D. This CDR3 has 15 residues. From germline, CDR1 is SEHNR and CDR2 FQNEAQ (reference sequence). The V end lost 8 bases, the J end lost 2 bases, and 18 bases lay between the germline ends. The DNA for the CDR3 is TGTGCCAGCTTTCCGCCCGGCCCTCCTCAAGAGACCCAGTACTTC. Encoded protein: CASFPPGPPQETQYF.

This rearrangement joins TRBV14 to TRBJ2-2, with D hard to call. V was pared by 0 bases and J by 7 bases, with 6 bases between. This CDR3 region has 13 residues. Germline V gives CDR1 SGHDN, CDR2 FVKESK. The chain's CDR3 is CASSQDFFGELFF. The CDR3 DNA reads as TGTGCCAGCAGCCAAGATTTCTTCGGGGAGCTGTTTTTT.